The clone carrying this TCR beta chain was seen ten or more times. Hyperthyroidism in these 18- to 65-year-old patients was newly diagnosed, lasting under 2 months. This sample was taken from a study of Graves' ophthalmopathy and Graves' hyperthyroidism. RNA transcripts served as template for amplifying TCR beta CDR3 sequences. First-round RT-PCR with HTBI primers preceded a second-round multiplex PCR. TCRdb analysed the multiplex PCR reads with MiXCR anew, one entry per CDR3 protein. Altogether hundreds of thousands of distinct CDR3 sequences are present, over 20% being singletons, with the ten largest covering approximately 3.2%. V gave up 2 bases and J gave up 4 bases, with 13 bases separating them. The CDR3 spans 14 residues. The germline V gene encodes CDR1 SGDLS and CDR2 YYNGEE.

J is TRBJ2-7 and V is TRBV9, with D perhaps matching TRBD2 (5 bases). This clonotype was obtained from a woman aged 18-29 years with stable Graves' hyperthyroidism. What was sequenced was peripheral blood. The CDR3 DNA sequence: TGTGCCAGCAGCGTGAGGTGGGAGAGTTACGAGCAGTACTTC. This translates into CASSVRWESYEQYF.